The entry below gives a single T cell receptor (beta chain) sequence along with its context. What it binds is unknown. Sequencing used cDNA as its template, made by extracting RNA and reverse transcribing it. Libraries were prepared by immunoSEQ multiplex PCR; TCRdb keeps only in-frame clonotypes and omits some of them. The profile shows some 99,000 clones, more than 55% of them singletons. The CDR3 is made up of 18 amino acids. Germline CDR1 is LNHNV and CDR2 is YYDKDF (reference sequence). Trimming shortened V by 3 bases and J by 2 bases, and 22 bases separated the two germline ends. The treatment is: oral pan-JAK inhibitor, 5-10 mg twice daily. Investigators sorted PBMCs to obtain both CD4+ and CD8+ T cells. The data stem from a study of CD8+ T cells in alopecia areata. Study-level points and caveats: It was lesional scalp, especially alopecia totalis/universalis, that showed higher clonality than normal scalp.

Sequences were derived from CD8+ T cells sorted from blood, sampled at week 4, from a patient treated with tofacitinib. This sequence originates from a human donor with alopecia areata. The chain employs TRBV15 and TRBJ2-5; D not certain. CDR3 sequence: CATSSRAVVSHGQETQYF. In DNA form, the CDR3 reads TGTGCCACCAGCAGCCGAGCTGTCGTAAGCCACGGTCAAGAGACCCAGTACTTC.